The 16 T cell receptor beta chains given below trace back to one sample, sequenced in a study of T cell responses to AZD1222 COVID-19 vaccine. Libraries were prepared by immunoSEQ multiplex PCR; TCRdb keeps only in-frame clonotypes and omits some of them. In the table there are about 150,000 clones, roughly 90% of which are singletons. Sequences were derived from peripheral blood, sampled on day 0 of AZD1222 vaccination. The receptors come from an adult in good health.

The chain combines TRBV5-7 with TRBJ2-3; no clear D. TRBV5-7 has ORF status, its function being uncertain. There are 10 residues in the CDR3. V lost 7 bases and J lost 4, with 4 bases in between. The CDR3 sequence is CASDADTQYF. CDR3 nucleotides: TGTGCCAGCGACGCAGATACGCAGTATTTT.

The chain employs TRBV18 and TRBJ2-7; 9 positions match TRBD2. This CDR3 is built from 14 residues. The V segment lost 4 bases and the J segment 6 bases; nucleotides outside the gene matches: 7. Germline CDR1 KGHSH, CDR2 LQKENI. The DNA of the CDR3 is TGTGCCAGCTCACGTGGGCTAGCGGGAATCGAGCAGTACTTC. It translates to CASSRGLAGIEQYF.

J is TRBJ1-5 and V is TRBV6-1, with 8 positions matching TRBD1. The CDR3 loop spans 15 amino acids. The germline V gene encodes CDR1 MNHNS and CDR2 SASEGT. The V and J ends lost 3 bases and 6 bases, in that order; junction bases with no gene match: 7. Written as DNA, the CDR3 is TGTGCCAGCAGTGACAGGGGGCGATCGGGTCAGCCCCAGCATTTT. Its translation is CASSDRGRSGQPQHF.

This chain joins TRBV10-1 and TRBJ2-3; unclear D gene. V lost 7 bases and J lost 4, with 15 bases in between. CDR3 length: 14 residues. Looked up from germline, CDR1 is WNHNN and CDR2 is SYGVQD (reference sequence). The CDR3 DNA follows: TGCGCCAGCAAAGACCTTCGAGACGCAGATACGCAGTATTTT. Translating gives CASKDLRDADTQYF.

V and J are TRBV5-1 and TRBJ2-7; unclear D gene. Germline CDR1 and CDR2: SGHRS and YFSETQ. This CDR3 comprises 13 residues. Trimming took 0 bases from V and 2 from J, leaving 6 bases between them. In DNA, the CDR3 is TGCGCCAGCAGCTTGGGCACGACCTACGAGCAGTACTTC. Its protein product is CASSLGTTYEQYF.

Turning to this clone: The same CDR3 can be traced to other DNA sequences in this sample. The genes are TRBV6-1 and TRBJ2-7; TRBD1 might be the D (5 bases). Germline lookup yields CDR1 MNHNS and CDR2 SASEGT. Trimming cost V 3 bases and J 4 bases, with 7 bases left between them. This CDR3 comprises 12 residues. The CDR3 spells CASSDQGYEQYF. CDR3 DNA: TGTGCCAGCAGTGATCAGGGATACGAGCAGTACTTC.

V and J are TRBV6-5 and TRBJ2-1; D gene uncertain. V was clipped by 1 base and J by 0 bases, with 7 bases between them. The germline gives CDR1 MNHEY, CDR2 SVGAGI. The CDR3 spans 15 residues. The CDR3 protein is CASSYLERSYNEQFF. The CDR3 DNA is TGTGCCAGCAGTTACTTGGAGCGCTCCTACAATGAGCAGTTCTTC.

This sequence joins TRBV18 and TRBJ2-7; 7 nucleotides agree with TRBD1. Trimming at V came to 5 bases and at J to 7 bases, leaving 5 bases not matched to a gene. This CDR3 has 12 amino acids. Per the germline V gene, CDR1 is KGHSH and CDR2 is LQKENI. The CDR3, as DNA: TGTGCCAGCTCAAACAAACAGGGGGAGCAGTACTTC. This encodes CASSNKQGEQYF.

The chain employs TRBV6-5 and TRBJ1-4; perhaps TRBD1 as D (6 bases). CDR3 length: 15 residues. V lost 3 bases to trimming and J lost 3 bases, with 11 bases between them. Per germline, CDR1 MNHEY and CDR2 SVGAGI. The chain's CDR3 is CASSYSGEANEKLFF. CDR3 nucleotides: TGTGCCAGCAGTTATTCAGGGGAGGCTAATGAAAAACTGTTTTTT.

The CDR3 region is CASSQRLAGKNEQFF. Written as DNA, the CDR3 is TGTGCCAGCAGCCAAAGACTAGCGGGAAAGAATGAGCAGTTCTTC. This chain uses TRBV27 with TRBJ2-1; 11 nucleotides align to TRBD2. This CDR3 has 15 residues. V lost 6 bases, J lost 7 bases, and 8 bases stayed unmatched. Germline loops: CDR1 MNHEY, CDR2 SMNVEV (reference sequence).

The V gene is TRBV25-1, the J gene TRBJ1-1; a weak D match, TRBD1 (6 bases). Germline V gives CDR1 MGHDK, CDR2 SYGVNS. V was clipped by 5 bases and J by 4 bases, with 17 bases between them. The CDR3 spans 15 residues. CDR3 nucleotide sequence: TGTGCCAGCAGTCCTAGAACCAGGGGTGGCACTGAAGCTTTCTTT. Amino acid sequence: CASSPRTRGGTEAFF.

The chain uses TRBV19 and TRBJ1-4; no clear D. V lost 5 bases to trimming and J lost 7 bases, with 8 bases between them. This CDR3 region has 12 residues. Germline V gene lookup returns CDR1 LNHDA and CDR2 SQIVND (reference sequence). Here the CDR3 DNA reads TGTGCCAGTAGTCCCCGGTTTGAAAAACTGTTTTTT. This sequence encodes CASSPRFEKLFF.

The chain employs TRBV6-1 and TRBJ1-2, with a possible D match to TRBD1 (6 bases). CDR3 size: 15 residues. Germline lookup yields CDR1 MNHNS and CDR2 SASEGT. Deletions cut 0 bases from V and 5 bases from J, with 13 bases between. CDR3 bases: TGTGCCAGCAGTGAAGCCGCTACAGGGCGGTATGGCTACACCTTC. Residues: CASSEAATGRYGYTF.

The J gene is TRBJ1-3, the V gene TRBV6-6, with D maybe TRBD1 (5 bases). The germline V gene encodes CDR1 MNHNY and CDR2 SVGAGI (reference sequence). V was shortened by 10 bases and J by 0 bases, with 10 bases between the two germline ends. This CDR3 has 13 amino acids. Here the CDR3 DNA reads TGTGCCATCGGGGCTACCTCTGGAAACACCATATATTTT. This sequence encodes CAIGATSGNTIYF.

V is TRBV11-3 and J is TRBJ2-2, with 7 bases identical to TRBD1. Trimming took 5 bases from V and 5 from J; bases not matched to a gene: 8. This CDR3 region has 15 residues. Germline CDR1 and CDR2: SGHNT and YENEEA. The CDR3 DNA follows: TGTGCCAGCAGCCAGGGGGTGTTGGAGACCGGGGAGCTGTTTTTT. Its translation is CASSQGVLETGELFF.

The chain employs TRBV11-2 and TRBJ2-1, with D tentatively TRBD2 (5 bases). V was clipped by 2 bases and J by 0 bases, with 14 bases between them. In germline, CDR1 is SGHAT, CDR2 FQNNGV. The CDR3 extends over 17 amino acids. The CDR3: CASSLFNAGASYNEQFF. The CDR3 bases are TGTGCCAGCAGCTTATTCAATGCGGGCGCCTCCTACAATGAGCAGTTCTTC.